One and the same sample provided the 16 T cell receptor beta chains below, sequenced in a study of T cells after posttransplantation cyclophosphamide. Some clones are missing from TCRdb's copy, which holds only in-frame ones; the method was immunoSEQ multiplex PCR. The sample consists of more than 20,000 clones, approximately 70% of them appearing once. The sequenced sample consisted of memory CD4+ T cells sorted from PBMCs. These receptors all come from a woman aged 60 to 75 in good health, CMV-negative, and a related stem cell transplant donor.

The rearrangement uses TRBV6-9 and TRBJ2-2; 8 nucleotides match TRBD1. The CDR3 is 16 residues long. The germline gives CDR1 MNHGY, CDR2 SVAAGI. V shed 5 bases and J 7 bases; nucleotides not matched to a gene: 12. The CDR3: CASSPRPGGLYGELFF. CDR3 bases: TGTGCCAGCAGTCCTCGGCCAGGGGGCCTTTACGGGGAGCTGTTTTTT.

The chain carries TRBV5-1 and TRBJ1-4; D not certain. V gave up 0 bases and J gave up 3 bases, with 3 bases separating them. The CDR3 consists of 13 residues. Per the germline V gene, CDR1 is SGHRS and CDR2 is YFSETQ. The CDR3 coding sequence is TGCGCCAGCAGCTTGGCAGCTAATGAAAAACTGTTTTTT. Translation: CASSLAANEKLFF.

This chain links TRBV19 with TRBJ2-3, with TRBD2 identical over 7 bases. CDR3 length: 15 amino acids. With V trimmed by 3 bases and J by 1 base, 4 bases remained unmatched. The germline V gene encodes CDR1 LNHDA and CDR2 SQIVND (reference sequence). The CDR3 bases are TGTGCCAGTAGTATCTGGGGGAGGGGCACAGATACGCAGTATTTT. The encoded protein is CASSIWGRGTDTQYF.

This clone was picked up one time. The rearrangement joins TRBV28 to TRBJ2-7, with D possibly TRBD2 on 5 matching bases. Trimming shortened V by 4 bases and J by 3 bases, and 16 bases separated the two germline ends. The CDR3 sequence is 15 residues long. The V gene's germline CDR1 is MDHEN and CDR2 SYDVKM. CDR3 DNA: TGTGCCAGCAGTTCCTCGCGGGCCGGCCTCTACGAGCAGTACTTC. Translation: CASSSSRAGLYEQYF.

J is TRBJ1-1 and V is TRBV18; possibly TRBD1 for D (6 bases). The CDR3 consists of 13 residues. Germline V gene sequence: CDR1 KGHSH, CDR2 LQKENI. Trimming cost V 6 bases and J 2 bases, with 10 bases left between them. The CDR3 nucleotides read TGTGCCAGCTCCCTACAGGGTAACACTGAAGCTTTCTTT. As protein: CASSLQGNTEAFF. The whole variable domain, remainder taken from reference TRBV18 and TRBJ1-1, is NAGVMQNPRHLVRRRGQEARLRCSPMKGHSHVYWYRQLPEEGLKFMVYLQKENIIDESGMPKERFSAEFPKEGPSILRIQQVVRGDSAAYFCASSLQGNTEAFFGQGTRLTVV.

This sequence joins TRBV28 and TRBJ2-3, with TRBD2 matching 9 bases. Germline CDR1 and CDR2: MDHEN and SYDVKM. The CDR3 spans 18 residues. The trim removed 7 bases at V and 0 bases at J, leaving 14 bases unmatched. The CDR3 bases are TGTGCCAGCACCGAGGGTATTAGCGGGGGCGAAAGCACAGATACGCAGTATTTT. Protein product: CASTEGISGGESTDTQYF.

The chain couples TRBV6-6 to TRBJ1-1; no definite D call. CDR3 length: 14 amino acids. V was shortened by 3 bases and J by 4 bases, with 12 bases between the two germline ends. CDR1 and CDR2 (germline): MNHNY, SVGAGI (reference sequence). In DNA form, the CDR3 reads TGTGCCAGCAGTTATTACCCTGAGGGCACTGAAGCTTTCTTT. It encodes CASSYYPEGTEAFF.

The J gene is TRBJ2-4, the V gene TRBV5-1, with D possibly TRBD2 on 6 matching bases. V dropped 4 bases and J dropped 6 bases, with 14 bases sitting between them. Germline-derived CDR1 and CDR2 are SGHRS and YFSETQ. This CDR3 is built from 14 residues. CDR3 coding DNA: TGCGCCAGCAGCGTAGGGGTCGGGGGAAACATTCAGTACTTC. Translation gives CASSVGVGGNIQYF.

The gene calls are TRBV29-1 and TRBJ2-1, with 11 bases lining up with TRBD2. V lost 4 bases to trimming and J lost 6 bases; unmatched junction nucleotides: 2. The CDR3 length is 13 residues. Looked up from germline, CDR1 is SQVTM and CDR2 is ANQGSEA. CDR3 nucleotides: TGCAGCGTTGTACTAGCGGGAGCCAATGAGCAGTTCTTC. It specifies CSVVLAGANEQFF.

This clone was detected only a few times. The rearrangement uses TRBV7-9 and TRBJ2-7, with 12 bases lining up with TRBD2. The CDR3 has 16 residues. Unmatched junction bases numbered 7, after V lost 4 bases and J lost 3 bases. Germline V gene data show CDR1 as SEHNR and CDR2 as FQNEAQ (reference sequence). The CDR3 DNA is TGTGCCAGCAGCTCCCGGACTAGCGGGGTCAACTACGAGCAGTACTTC. This sequence encodes CASSSRTSGVNYEQYF.

V gene TRBV7-9 combines with J gene TRBJ1-3; D may be TRBD1 (6 bases). This CDR3 has 14 amino acids. The V and J ends lost 5 bases and 9 bases respectively, with 17 bases between them. CDR1 SEHNR and CDR2 FQNEAQ come from the germline V gene (reference sequence). CDR3 residues: CASSDTGKGGTIYF. In DNA form, the CDR3 reads TGTGCCAGCAGCGACACAGGGAAAGGCGGCACCATATATTTT.

This clone is labeled medium-sized. The J gene is TRBJ2-7, the V gene TRBV19; 10 nucleotides align to TRBD1. CDR3 length: 13 residues. Germline CDR1 reads LNHDA; CDR2 reads SQIVND (reference sequence). J was trimmed by 7 bases and V by 5 bases; bases with no gene match: 5. The CDR3 protein is CASSAGQGKEQYF. DNA for the CDR3: TGTGCCAGTAGTGCGGGACAGGGGAAGGAGCAGTACTTC.

The V and J genes are TRBV19 and TRBJ1-1; D is unresolved. V dropped 6 bases and J dropped 0 bases, with 14 bases sitting between them. The CDR3 spans 15 residues. Germline V gene lookup returns CDR1 LNHDA and CDR2 SQIVND (reference sequence). CDR3 protein: CASSKSGIMNTEAFF. The CDR3 DNA reads as TGTGCCAGTAGCAAGTCCGGGATCATGAACACTGAAGCTTTCTTT.

This chain joins TRBV7-2 and TRBJ2-2; 8 bases match TRBD2. V was clipped by 4 bases and J by 6 bases; unmatched bases: 16. This CDR3 region has 18 residues. Germline V gene data show CDR1 as SGHTA and CDR2 as FQGNSA. CDR3 nucleotide sequence: TGTGCCAGCAGCTACCAAGGCCCAAGCGGGGGTTTCCCCGGGGAGCTGTTTTTT. Amino acid sequence: CASSYQGPSGGFPGELFF.

This clone was detected only once. The V call is TRBV6-1, the J call TRBJ1-3, with D perhaps TRBD1 (6 bases). Germline V gene data show CDR1 as MNHNS and CDR2 as SASEGT. CDR3 length: 16 residues. Trimming stripped 1 base from V and 2 bases from J, with 12 bases between. CDR3: CASSEDDRPAGNTIYF. The CDR3 DNA sequence: TGTGCCAGCAGTGAAGATGACAGGCCAGCTGGAAACACCATATATTTT.

The chain carries TRBV4-1 and TRBJ2-5; 15 positions match TRBD2. The V and J ends lost 6 bases and 5 bases, in that order; junction bases with no gene match: 7. Germline CDR1 MGHRA, CDR2 YSYEKL. CDR3 length equals 16 residues. The CDR3 reads CASSLPGTSGRETQYF. The CDR3 DNA is TGCGCCAGCAGTCTCCCCGGGACTAGCGGGAGGGAGACCCAGTACTTC.